This T cell receptor (beta chain) is drawn from a study of blood T cell repertoires in COVID-19 (TCRdb year 2020). About the investigation overall: Samples covering the acute and convalescent phases of COVID-19 were provided by collaborators in the United States, Italy and Spain. The prospective study material was composed of cDNA or gDNA derived from T cells, B-cell-depleted T cells, or PBMCs. The dataset comprised deeply sampled blood TCRbeta repertoires from subjects exposed to, actively infected with, or recovered from COVID-19. The repertoires were released in a freely available public database intended as a resource for research on the immune response to SARS-CoV-2. The samples were drawn from the first 160 participants of the ongoing ImmuneRACE study and from some 1,300 subjects provided by 6 global collaborators. A de-identified subject ID, COVID-19 status, age in years and sex were almost always included in the sample metadata. Where available, HLA class I and class II types were obtained from metadata supplied by the sample provider rather than from assay-based typing. Here is what the overall study found, with its caveats: Clinical and demographic metadata were provided uncurated, with the amount varying by source and participant.

The germline ends are 8 bases apart after V is trimmed by 3 bases and J by 6 bases. The cysteine opens and the phenylalanine closes a CDR3 of 12 amino acids. Just CDR3 DNA is preserved here, 36 bases in frame from base 1. In regard to this clone: The antigen it recognizes is unknown. It has no much larger one-base neighbor in the sample; base qualities were not kept.

TCRbeta CDR3 regions were amplified from genomic DNA using the immunoSEQ Assay, a bias-controlled multiplex PCR. As for the original processing: The number of nucleated cells in each sample was estimated from the amplification of reference gene primers within the assay. Sequence reads were collapsed and filtered to measure the absolute abundance of every unique TCRbeta CDR3 rearrangement. For each sample, productive Simpson clonality was calculated as the square root of Simpson's diversity index across productive rearrangements. The clones in this table, taken by TCRdb from immuneACCESS, are in-frame only. Not every clone is retained; where verified, under half of the shortfall comes from an unresolved V gene, and the cause of the rest is unknown. V and J calls and clone size are given by that table; D and trimming were obtained from the DNA. For this sample the table gives more than 250,000 clones, of which around 86% were detected only once. The top ten constitute around 3.6% of the sample.

Collaborating institutions collected whole blood in K2EDTA tubes following their own protocols. Collaborator samples were shipped for TCRbeta analysis as frozen whole blood, isolated PBMCs, or DNA extracted from either sample type. Sequenced input: peripheral blood. The sequence was obtained from a man aged 18-30 years with active or convalescent COVID-19. The chain is assembled from TRBV12-3 or TRBV12-4 and TRBJ1-2; 5 matching bases give a weak D call of TRBD1. In nucleotides, the sequence is TGTGCCAGCAGTTTGGGGGGAAATGGCTACACCTTC. This is translated as CASSLGGNGYTF.